The present T cell receptor (beta chain) was sequenced within a study of cytomegalovirus exposure and HLA in healthy donors. Turning to the study itself: Among roughly 180 million T cells, an earlier analysis found 120 million or so unique TCR beta sequences. Study outcomes and limitations: Confirmation in vitro established that three CMV-associated chains were specific for CMV antigens. TCR beta sequences reportedly predicted most subjects' HLA-A and HLA-B alleles accurately. The later analysis indicated that the majority of CMV-associated TCR beta chains appeared HLA-restricted.

The trim removed 2 bases at V and 3 bases at J, leaving 8 bases unmatched. The CDR3 sequence is 16 residues long. Germline CDR1 reads SGHNT; CDR2 reads YYREEE (reference sequence). In the PCR, 60 Vbeta and 13 Jbeta primers were used. Method: immunoSEQ multiplex PCR; TCRdb's copy keeps in-frame clones and lacks some. This sample yields 150,000 or so clones, of which roughly 64% are seen a single time; around 2.9% belongs to the top ten. About this clone itself: The antigen is undetermined.

The receptor was derived from a woman aged 25 to 39 in good health and CMV-seropositive. The sample was PBMCs. The chain combines TRBV5-4 with TRBJ2-3; 8 nucleotides align to TRBD2. The CDR3 region has the DNA TGTGCCAGCAGCTTATACAGCGGGAGTAGTACAGATACGCAGTATTTT. Translation: CASSLYSGSSTDTQYF.